The 9 T cell receptor beta chains presented below share a single source sample, sequenced in a study of T-cell reconstitution after alpha-beta-depleted transplantation in children. The library targeted TCRbeta and was prepared with unique molecular identifiers. In TCRdb, the PCR reads were re-called with MiXCR into one record per CDR3 protein. Here the sample spans hundreds of thousands of distinct CDR3 sequences, approximately 16% being singletons. Sequencing was performed on PBMCs from the stem cell graft donor, taken from the stem cell graft. Every receptor here comes from a human donor who donated a stem cell graft to a child with acute myeloid leukemia.

Points on this clonotype: Being one base from a much bigger clone, this may be a read error. The chain joins TRBV12-3 or TRBV12-4 to TRBJ2-3, with TRBD2 matching 13 bases. The CDR3 length is 17 residues. CDR3 coding DNA: TGTGCCAGCAGAGGACTAGCGGGGGATACTAGCACAGATACGCATTATTTT. Its protein product is CASRGLAGDTSTDTHYF.

This clonotype was detected once. V gene TRBV4-1 combines with J gene TRBJ1-1; D gene ambiguous. Germline V gives CDR1 MGHRA, CDR2 YSYEKL. There are 15 residues in the CDR3. V was pared by 5 bases and J by 5 bases, with 18 bases between. CDR3 amino acids: CASSAHPARRTEAFF. For the CDR3, the DNA is TGCGCCAGCAGCGCCCACCCAGCCAGGAGGACTGAAGCTTTCTTT.

This clonotype was detected many times. The J gene is TRBJ1-1, the V gene TRBV9; the D is unclear. Trimming took 0 bases from V and 3 from J, leaving 9 bases between them. CDR3 length: 14 residues. The V gene's germline CDR1 is SGDLS and CDR2 YYNGEE. In DNA, the CDR3 is TGTGCCAGCAGCGTAGGAGACGGGGACACTGAAGCTTTCTTT. It specifies CASSVGDGDTEAFF.

This clonotype was counted only a few times. This chain links TRBV4-3 with TRBJ2-1; D unclear. Germline V gives CDR1 LGHNA, CDR2 YSLEER. The CDR3 is made up of 16 amino acids. Between the trimmed V and J ends, which lost 1 base and 8 bases, there was a span of 18 bases. CDR3 region: CASSQVLEDPADEQFF. CDR3 nucleotides: TGCGCCAGCAGCCAAGTTTTAGAGGACCCTGCGGATGAGCAGTTCTTC.

In this sample, this clonotype turned up many times. The rearrangement links TRBV20-1 to TRBJ2-3; tentatively, D is TRBD1 or TRBD2 (5 bases each). V was cut by 0 bases and J by 9 bases, with 25 bases left in between. The germline gives CDR1 DFQATT, CDR2 SNEGSKA (reference sequence). The CDR3 covers 17 residues. CDR3 sequence: CSARDYPLGDVSITQYF. The CDR3 DNA sequence: TGCAGTGCTAGAGATTACCCGCTTGGGGACGTATCGATAACGCAGTATTTT.

This clonotype was counted at least ten times. V usage is TRBV4-3 and J usage is TRBJ1-1; a possible D gene is TRBD1 (5 bases). The germline V and J ends were trimmed by 8 bases and 1 base, with 20 bases remaining between them. The germline CDR1 and CDR2 sequences are LGHNA and YSLEER. The CDR3 totals 16 residues. CDR3 region: CASSPRRGLENTEAFF. Written as DNA, the CDR3 is TGCGCCAGCTCACCGAGGAGGGGTCTCGAGAACACTGAAGCTTTCTTT.

This clonotype was recorded many times. The chain carries TRBV5-4 and TRBJ2-1; D is possibly TRBD2 (6 bases). The V and J ends lost 6 bases and 5 bases respectively, with 9 bases between them. The V gene's germline CDR1 is SGHNT and CDR2 YYREEE (reference sequence). The CDR3 consists of 12 residues. The CDR3 nucleotides are TGTGCCAGCAACCGCGGGGACAATGAGCAGTTCTTC. The encoded protein is CASNRGDNEQFF. Based on the CDR3 plus reference TRBV5-4 and TRBJ2-1, the full variable domain is ETGVTQSPTHLIKTRGQQVTLRCSSQSGHNTVSWYQQALGQGPQFIFQYYREEENGRGNFPPRFSGLQFPNYSSELNVNALELDDSALYLCASNRGDNEQFFGPGTRLTVL.

The chain has TRBV7-8 and TRBJ1-5; D is perhaps TRBD1 (5 bases). The CDR3 is made up of 17 amino acids. The germline CDR1 and CDR2 sequences are SGHVS and FQNEAQ. Trimming took 4 bases from V and 1 from J, leaving 17 bases between them. CDR3 nucleotide sequence: TGTGCCAGCAGCTCCGGTGCCGGGGACTTGAGCAATCAGCCCCAGCATTTT. Protein: CASSSGAGDLSNQPQHF.

This clonotype turned up a few times. The V call is TRBV4-3, the J call TRBJ2-1; 10 nucleotides align to TRBD1. Losses at the gene ends were 1 base for V and 4 bases for J; bases not matched to a gene: 1. Looked up from germline, CDR1 is LGHNA and CDR2 is YSLEER. CDR3 length: 15 residues. DNA for the CDR3: TGCGCCAGCAGCCAAGGGACAGGGGGATACAATGAGCAGTTCTTC. It specifies CASSQGTGGYNEQFF.